A selection of T cell receptor beta chains follows, all from one sample in a study of CXCR3-negative and CXCR3-positive naive CD8 T cells. TCRdb re-called the 5' RACE reads and shows each CDR3 protein once, DNA omitted. This table holds some 100,000 distinct CDR3 sequences. The sample consisted of naive CXCR3+ CD8+ T cells from blood. The source of these receptors is a human donor in good health. Some clones in this sample may be carry-over from other donors' samples. Each CDR3 is given with its conserved first and last residue.

v_gene	j_gene	len	CDR3aa
TRBV28	TRBJ2-1	16	CASSPERVGTYNEQFF
TRBV2	TRBJ2-2	17	CASSVLWRGRGPGELFF
TRBV10-3	TRBJ2-3	15	CAITVAGGPTDTQYF
TRBV5-5	TRBJ2-7	15	CASSFDSLGYYEQYF
TRBV6-2/TRBV6-3	TRBJ2-1	14	CASSYSLAVNEQFF
TRBV3-1	TRBJ2-1	15	CASSQGGGSNNEQFF
TRBV20-1	TRBJ2-3	14	CSARYSGSTDTQYF
TRBV4-1	TRBJ2-1	15	CASSQDVGLYNEQFF
TRBV9	TRBJ2-7	13	CASGPGQAYEQYF
TRBV29-1	TRBJ2-1	16	CSDRTSGGAAYNEQFF
TRBV5-5	TRBJ2-6	15	CASSLEGAGANVLTF
TRBV7-9	TRBJ2-7	15	CASSLAQGELYEQYF
TRBV6-6	TRBJ2-3	17	CASSYSDRAWVTDTQYF
TRBV7-9	TRBJ2-7	17	CASSLGKGQGNTYEQYF
TRBV20-1	TRBJ2-2	14	CSVQEGAKPGELFF
TRBV7-2	TRBJ2-1	16	CASSLTSGPGGDEQFF
TRBV4-2	TRBJ2-7	15	CASSQDLGAPYEQYF
TRBV28	TRBJ2-7	15	CASSFGTSGIDEQYF
TRBV28	TRBJ2-7	11	CASSFPPEQYF
TRBV4-1	TRBJ2-7	14	CASSQERGTYEQYF
TRBV28	TRBJ2-1	14	CASSWTSGKDEQFF
TRBV27	TRBJ2-7	12	CASSFQGNEQYF
TRBV27	TRBJ1-5	15	CASSLTRDSNQPQHF
TRBV29-1	TRBJ2-1	11	CSERVGIEQFF
TRBV29-1	TRBJ2-2	15	CSVEVPGHTMGELFF
TRBV4-3	TRBJ2-1	19	CASSQKLAGFLESYNEQFF
TRBV9	TRBJ1-1	16	CASSLNPDRLNTEAFF
TRBV12-3/TRBV12-4	TRBJ2-2	16	CASSDEENLNTGELFF
TRBV28	TRBJ2-5	16	CATLPWGGRVEETQYF
TRBV2	TRBJ2-7	14	CASSERERLFEQYF
TRBV6-1	TRBJ2-3	15	CASSELRLASDTQYF
TRBV7-6	TRBJ2-7	11	CASSAGLAFFF
TRBV28	TRBJ2-5	14	CASSLEVYQETQYF
TRBV20-1	TRBJ2-4	14	CSASDRVAKNIQYF
TRBV7-8	TRBJ2-7	17	CASSPEVMSTLAYEQYF
TRBV29-1	TRBJ2-7	14	CSVLGGPLSYEQYF
TRBV10-3	TRBJ2-7	12	CAIGTGYVEQYF
TRBV5-6	TRBJ2-1	13	CASTETGENEQFF
TRBV10-3	TRBJ2-2	14	CAISDPSTVGELFF
TRBV4-1	TRBJ1-1	16	CASSQDGRGWATEAFF
TRBV29-1	TRBJ1-1	15	CSVVLLQGGTTEAFF
TRBV2	TRBJ2-7	12	CASLRGVYEQYF
TRBV4-3	TRBJ2-5	16	CASSQDNGGAEETQYF
TRBV6-1	TRBJ1-2	15	CASNPEGRTIYGYTF
TRBV2	TRBJ2-3	13	CASQAGGVDTQYF
TRBV11-1	TRBJ2-1	12	CASSFQRAEQFF
TRBV4-3	TRBJ2-7	15	CASSPTGGKTYEQYF
TRBV7-6	TRBJ1-1	15	CASSLGRGRDTEAFF
TRBV12-3/TRBV12-4	TRBJ2-1	12	CASSLGRAEQFF
TRBV29-1	TRBJ1-1	11	CSVVPYTEAFF